The 21 T cell receptor beta chains in this list originate from one sample, sequenced in a study of blood T cell repertoires in COVID-19. TCRdb keeps only in-frame clones here, not all; method: immunoSEQ multiplex PCR. The sample records 300,000 to 400,000 clones, more than 75% being singletons. The sequenced sample consisted of peripheral blood. The origin of the receptors is a woman between 50 and 59 years old who had recovered from COVID-19.

Only one count was recorded for this clone. The V call is TRBV19, the J call TRBJ2-2; D not certain. Deletions cut 1 base from V and 7 bases from J, with 7 bases between. In germline, CDR1 is LNHDA, CDR2 SQIVND (reference sequence). The CDR3 has 13 amino acids. DNA of the CDR3: TGTGCCAGTAGTATAGGCCAGGTCGGGGAGCTGTTTTTT. It codes for CASSIGQVGELFF.

The gene calls are TRBV7-6 and TRBJ2-1; D might be TRBD2 (6 bases). The CDR3 has 17 residues. The ends were cut back, 3 bases at V and 12 bases at J, with 27 bases in the middle. Germline assignment: CDR1 SGHVS and CDR2 FNYEAQ. This chain's CDR3 is CASSFSTGTGGGVGQFF. In DNA, the CDR3 is TGTGCCAGCAGCTTCTCAACCGGGACCGGGGGAGGAGTGGGGCAGTTCTTC.

The chain uses TRBV7-2 and TRBJ1-6, with D perhaps TRBD1 (6 bases). The germline CDR1 and CDR2 sequences are SGHTA and FQGNSA. Trimming removed 1 base from V and 2 bases from J, with 12 bases in between. The CDR3 has 17 amino acids. In DNA, the CDR3 is TGTGCCAGCAGCTTAGTTGGCAGGGGAACCTATAATTCACCCCTCCACTTT. Translation: CASSLVGRGTYNSPLHF.

The genes are TRBV2 and TRBJ2-7, with 7 bases lining up with TRBD1. The CDR3 has 15 residues. Germline-derived CDR1 and CDR2 are SNHLY and FYNNEI. J was trimmed by 3 bases and V by 7 bases; bases with no gene match: 12. In DNA, the CDR3 is TGTGCCAGCATAATCGGACCGGGACAGAACTACGAGCAGTACTTC. Translation: CASIIGPGQNYEQYF.

The chain has TRBV30 and TRBJ2-5; maybe TRBD1 (5 bases). Germline V CDR1 and CDR2: GTSNPN, SVGIG (reference sequence). Trimming took off 1 base at V and 4 bases at J, with 13 bases between the two ends. The CDR3 is 14 residues long. This CDR3 reads CAWSGGRVAETQYF. The CDR3 nucleotides are TGTGCCTGGAGTGGGGGCAGGGTGGCAGAGACCCAGTACTTC. Variable domain in full (rest from reference TRBV30 and TRBJ2-5): SQTIHQWPATLVQPVGSPLSLECTVEGTSNPNLYWYRQAAGRGLQLLFYSVGIGQISSEVPQNLSASRPQDRQFILSSKKLLLSDSGFYLCAWSGGRVAETQYFGPGTRLLVL.

The rearrangement links TRBV10-3 to TRBJ1-2, with D possibly TRBD1 on 5 matching bases. Germline V lookup: CDR1 ENHRY, CDR2 SYGVKD. V shed 7 bases and J shed 4 bases, with 13 bases lying between them. The CDR3 sequence is 13 residues long. For the CDR3, the DNA is TGTGCCATCACGGCAGGGTACGGCTATGGCTACACCTTC. Encoded protein: CAITAGYGYGYTF.

The table lists this clone with a count of one. The chain couples TRBV5-6 to TRBJ1-6, with no clear D. V lost 0 bases and J lost 7, with 11 bases in between. This CDR3 region has 15 residues. Germline-derived CDR1 and CDR2 are SGHDT and YYEEEE. CDR3 DNA sequence: TGTGCCAGCAGCTTGGGTGACGGGATAAATTCACCCCTCCACTTT. Encoded protein: CASSLGDGINSPLHF. Together with reference TRBV5-6 and TRBJ1-6, the CDR3 gives the full variable domain: DAGVTQSPTHLIKTRGQQVTLRCSPKSGHDTVSWYQQALGQGPQFIFQYYEEEERQRGNFPDRFSGHQFPNYSSELNVNALLLGDSALYLCASSLGDGINSPLHFGNGTRLTVT.

The V gene is TRBV20-1, the J gene TRBJ2-7; maybe TRBD1 (6 bases). There are 11 residues in the CDR3. Looked up from germline, CDR1 is DFQATT and CDR2 is SNEGSKA (reference sequence). Trimming took off 3 bases at V and 5 bases at J, with 8 bases between the two ends. CDR3 DNA: TGCAGTGCTAGCCACAGGGACGAGCAGTACTTC. This sequence encodes CSASHRDEQYF.

The V gene is TRBV19, the J gene TRBJ2-3; TRBD2 matches at 8 bases. The CDR3 is 16 residues long. The trim removed 3 bases at V and 5 bases at J, leaving 10 bases unmatched. Looked up from germline, CDR1 is LNHDA and CDR2 is SQIVND (reference sequence). The CDR3 reads CASSILGRAVKDTQYF. Here the CDR3 DNA reads TGTGCCAGTAGTATTCTCGGGAGGGCGGTCAAAGATACGCAGTATTTT.

The chain is built from TRBV18 and TRBJ2-5; 13 nucleotides agree with TRBD2. Germline-derived CDR1 and CDR2 are KGHSH and LQKENI. The CDR3 has 21 residues. J lost 2 bases, V lost 3 bases, and 18 bases had no gene match. The CDR3 DNA reads as TGTGCCAGCTCACCCGTCTGGCTAGGACTAGCGGGAGAGGGTGTGCAAGAGACCCAGTACTTC. Encoded protein: CASSPVWLGLAGEGVQETQYF.

This chain connects TRBV19 to TRBJ1-1; 7 bases map to TRBD1. There are 15 residues in the CDR3. Looked up from germline, CDR1 is LNHDA and CDR2 is SQIVND (reference sequence). V lost 4 bases, J lost 6 bases, and 11 bases stayed unmatched. The CDR3 DNA reads as TGTGCCAGTAGTAGGAAGGACAGGTTGGTCGCTGAAGCTTTCTTT. Translation gives CASSRKDRLVAEAFF.

This clone came up many times. This chain uses TRBV19 with TRBJ1-1; D possibly corresponds to TRBD1 (6 bases). The CDR3 loop spans 12 amino acids. The germline V gene encodes CDR1 LNHDA and CDR2 SQIVND (reference sequence). V gave up 9 bases and J gave up 4 bases, with 12 bases separating them. The CDR3 region is CASGLGGTEAFF. In DNA form, the CDR3 reads TGTGCCAGCGGATTAGGGGGCACTGAAGCTTTCTTT. The full variable domain, completed using reference TRBV19 and TRBJ1-1, is DGGITQSPKYLFRKEGQNVTLSCEQNLNHDAMYWYRQDPGQGLRLIYYSQIVNDFQKGDIAEGYSVSREKKESFPLTVTSAQKNPTAFYLCASGLGGTEAFFGQGTRLTVV.

The J gene is TRBJ2-7, the V gene TRBV2; TRBD2 aligns across 9 bases. This CDR3 spans 16 amino acids. The ends lost 2 bases at V and 4 bases at J; junction bases unmatched: 9. CDR1 is SNHLY, CDR2 FYNNEI, per germline. The DNA of the CDR3 is TGTGCCAGCAGTGAAAAGGGGCCTAGCGGGGCATACGAGCAGTACTTC. Its protein is CASSEKGPSGAYEQYF.

The CDR3 loop is CASSRRGSGDQETQYF. CDR3 nucleotide sequence: TGTGCCAGCAGCCGGCGGGGTAGCGGCGACCAAGAGACCCAGTACTTC. The chain employs TRBV4-2 and TRBJ2-5; D might be TRBD2 (6 bases). The CDR3 consists of 16 residues. The germline gives CDR1 LGHNA, CDR2 YNFKEQ. V lost 4 bases, J lost 0 bases, and 15 bases lay in between.

The J gene is TRBJ2-1, the V gene TRBV18, with D tentatively TRBD1 (6 bases). This CDR3 region has 13 residues. The germline V gene encodes CDR1 KGHSH and CDR2 LQKENI. Trimming pared 4 bases from V and 6 bases from J, leaving 10 bases between. The CDR3 is CASSLQGTNEQFF. The CDR3 DNA follows: TGTGCCAGCTCACTACAGGGAACCAATGAGCAGTTCTTC. Drawing the rest from reference TRBV18 and TRBJ2-1, the complete variable domain is NAGVMQNPRHLVRRRGQEARLRCSPMKGHSHVYWYRQLPEEGLKFMVYLQKENIIDESGMPKERFSAEFPKEGPSILRIQQVVRGDSAAYFCASSLQGTNEQFFGPGTRLTVL.

The chain has TRBV7-9 and TRBJ1-1; D is unresolved. This CDR3 has 14 amino acids. Germline V lookup: CDR1 SEHNR, CDR2 FQNEAQ (reference sequence). V was clipped by 0 bases and J by 0 bases, with 5 bases between them. In DNA form, the CDR3 reads TGTGCCAGCAGCTTAGCGGCTCTGAACACTGAAGCTTTCTTT. Translation gives CASSLAALNTEAFF. Full variable domain (rest looked up from reference TRBV7-9 and TRBJ1-1): DTGVSQNPRHKITKRGQNVTFRCDPISEHNRLYWYRQTLGQGPEFLTYFQNEAQLEKSRLLSDRFSAERPKGSFSTLEIQRTEQGDSAMYLCASSLAALNTEAFFGQGTRLTVV.

This clone came up a few times. The chain carries TRBV6-5 and TRBJ1-5; D is uncertain. Germline loops: CDR1 MNHEY, CDR2 SVGAGI. V lost 6 bases to trimming and J lost 3 bases, with 9 bases between them. The CDR3 extends over 13 amino acids. Written as DNA, the CDR3 is TGTGCCAGCAGAACGGACTCCAATCAGCCCCAGCATTTT. Its translation: CASRTDSNQPQHF.

This clone was seen just once. The rearrangement uses TRBV28 and TRBJ2-5; 8 positions match TRBD2. The CDR3 has 16 amino acids. Germline trimming cut 4 bases from V and 7 bases from J; bases unmatched to any gene: 14. Germline V CDR1 and CDR2: MDHEN, SYDVKM. Here the CDR3 reads CASSSAGTRDYGTQYF. Here the CDR3 DNA reads TGTGCCAGCAGTTCGGCCGGGACTAGAGACTATGGGACCCAGTACTTC.

The chain carries TRBV19 and TRBJ2-3; 12 nucleotides match TRBD2. This CDR3 is 15 amino acids long. CDR1 and CDR2 (germline): LNHDA, SQIVND (reference sequence). V was clipped by 3 bases and J by 6 bases; unmatched bases: 4. CDR3 loop: CASSIGLAGTDTQYF. Here the CDR3 DNA reads TGTGCCAGTAGTATCGGACTAGCGGGGACCGATACGCAGTATTTT.

For the CDR3, the DNA is TGTGCCAGCAGTTTATCCGTGGGAGCGGGAGACTACGAGCAGTACTTC. Residues: CASSLSVGAGDYEQYF. The chain links TRBV28 to TRBJ2-7; 8 nucleotides match TRBD2. V shed 1 base, J shed 3 bases, and the junction held 8 bases outside the gene matches. CDR1 MDHEN and CDR2 SYDVKM come from the germline V gene. The CDR3 loop spans 16 amino acids.

The gene calls are TRBV24-1 and TRBJ2-1; D is possibly TRBD2 (5 bases). The length of the CDR3 is 14 residues. Germline V lookup: CDR1 KGHDR, CDR2 SFDVKD. V lost 5 bases, J lost 12 bases, and 19 bases lay in between. CDR3 DNA sequence: TGTGCCACCAGTGCCCTTGAGGGTCGGTGGGGGCAGTTCTTC. It yields the protein CATSALEGRWGQFF.